The 27 T cell receptor beta chains below come from one sample, sequenced in a study of blood T cells in healthy people across ages (dated by TCRdb to between 2015 and 2017). The method behind the library was 5' RACE. Sequencing relied on an Illumina HiSeq 2500. The second PCR ran for roughly 7 to 12 cycles and used a J-beta primer mix along with a sample-barcoded 5' primer. TCRdb applied fastp at Q25 and MiXCR to the public reads, then kept only in-frame beta chains. Each entry is one CDR3 protein sequence, shown with its most common DNA and genes. Across this sample there are about 1,400,000 distinct CDR3 sequences, with around 39% seen only once. The ten largest clones represent 7% to 9.5% of the sample. The specimen sequenced was blood. All receptors come from a woman under 30 in good health.

This clonotype has just a few counts. CDR3 DNA sequence: TGTGCCAGCAGTTACTCGCCGCCCTACGAGCAGTACTTC. Residues: CASSYSPPYEQYF. V is TRBV6-5 and J is TRBJ2-7, with D unresolved. The V end was cut by 0 bases, the J end by 2 bases, with 5 bases between. The CDR3 has 13 amino acids. Germline V gene lookup returns CDR1 MNHEY and CDR2 SVGAGI.

The V gene is TRBV6-5, the J gene TRBJ2-7; 8 bases are a match to TRBD2. The DNA matches TRBJ2-5 better at its end, which makes the J call doubtful. This CDR3 is built from 15 residues. Germline V gene sequence: CDR1 MNHEY, CDR2 SVGAGI. The CDR3 spells CASRTSPGLGETQYF. The CDR3 region has the DNA TGTGCCAGCAGAACTTCACCGGGACTAGGGGAGACCCAGTACTTC.

The genes are TRBV10-3 and TRBJ2-7; 7 positions match TRBD1. The CDR3 covers 15 residues. Germline loops: CDR1 ENHRY, CDR2 SYGVKD. The V segment lost 5 bases and the J segment 6 bases; nucleotides outside the gene matches: 13. CDR3 nucleotides: TGTGCCATCAGTTTTTCGACAGGGACGGCGGGCGAGCAGTACTTC. Its protein product is CAISFSTGTAGEQYF.

This clonotype has only a few counts. J is TRBJ2-3 and V is TRBV2, with TRBD2 matching over 7 bases. Germline assignment: CDR1 SNHLY and CDR2 FYNNEI. The CDR3 is made up of 13 amino acids. Trimming cost V 4 bases and J 12 bases; bases outside gene matches: 10. CDR3 in DNA: TGTGCCAGCAGTGCCCTTCTAGCGGAGGACCAGTATTTT. This gives the protein CASSALLAEDQYF. Full variable domain (outside the CDR3, taken from reference TRBV2 and TRBJ2-3): EPEVTQTPSHQVTQMGQEVILRCVPISNHLYFYWYRQILGQKVEFLVSFYNNEISEKSEIFDDQFSVERPDGSNFTLKIRSTKLEDSAMYFCASSALLAEDQYFGPGTRLTVL.

This chain uses TRBV7-2 with TRBJ2-3; TRBD2 is a possible D gene (7 bases). Trimming left V 5 bases short and J 10 bases short, with 13 bases between. Germline V gene data show CDR1 as SGHTA and CDR2 as FQGNSA. CDR3 length: 12 amino acids. The DNA of the CDR3 is TGTGCCAGCAGCCCAGGGGAGGGGTCGCAGTATTTT. Its protein is CASSPGEGSQYF.

The rearrangement links TRBV7-9 to TRBJ2-5; D perhaps matches TRBD2 (5 bases). Germline V lookup: CDR1 SEHNR, CDR2 FQNEAQ (reference sequence). The CDR3 sequence is 12 residues long. Trimming took off 5 bases at V and 11 bases at J, with 15 bases between the two ends. The chain's CDR3 is CASSQSDGEQYF. The CDR3 nucleotides read TGTGCCAGCAGCCAATCAGATGGGGAGCAGTACTTC.

The chain employs TRBV6-6 and TRBJ1-4, with D possibly matching TRBD1 (6 bases). The CDR3 runs to 14 residues. V was pared by 6 bases and J by 5 bases, with 13 bases between. Germline V lookup: CDR1 MNHNY, CDR2 SVGAGI (reference sequence). This CDR3 reads CASSRGGANEKLFF. CDR3 nucleotides: TGTGCCAGCAGCCGGGGGGGGGCCAATGAAAAACTGTTTTTT.

This clonotype came up a few times. This chain connects TRBV28 to TRBJ1-2; D unclear. The CDR3 sequence is 13 residues long. The germline V gene encodes CDR1 MDHEN and CDR2 SYDVKM. V lost 1 base and J 5 bases, leaving 8 bases between the germline ends. The CDR3 sequence is CASSLLSTYGYTF. In DNA, the CDR3 is TGTGCCAGCAGTTTATTGTCAACGTATGGCTACACCTTC.

This clonotype appeared a few times. The chain links TRBV11-2 to TRBJ2-7; D gene unclear. The CDR3 consists of 13 residues. Germline lookup yields CDR1 SGHAT and CDR2 FQNNGV. Trimming left V 1 base short and J 6 bases short, with 10 bases between. The DNA of the CDR3 is TGTGCCAGCAGCTTAGTCTCGTTTGGCGAGCAGTACTTC. Residues: CASSLVSFGEQYF.

The V gene is TRBV7-2, the J gene TRBJ2-5; 10 nucleotides line up with TRBD2. CDR3 length: 15 amino acids. Trimming cost V 5 bases and J 11 bases; bases outside gene matches: 14. From germline, CDR1 is SGHTA and CDR2 FQGNSA. CDR3 amino acids: CASSPSSGSNNEQYF. The DNA for the CDR3 is TGTGCCAGCAGCCCCTCTAGCGGGAGTAACAATGAGCAGTACTTC.

The table lists this clonotype with many counts. This rearrangement joins TRBV7-2 to TRBJ1-2; no reliable D call. Per germline, CDR1 SGHTA and CDR2 FQGNSA. This CDR3 contains 12 residues. The V and J ends lost 3 bases and 2 bases respectively, with 4 bases between them. CDR3 in amino acids: CASSFQNYGYTF. The CDR3 DNA sequence: TGTGCCAGCAGCTTTCAAAACTATGGCTACACCTTC.

CDR3 bases: TGTGCCAGCAGCGTAGGGACAGGGAGGCAAGAGACCCAGTACTTC. It translates to CASSVGTGRQETQYF. The gene calls are TRBV9 and TRBJ2-5, with TRBD1 identical over 8 bases. The CDR3 runs 15 residues. V shed 0 bases and J 2 bases; nucleotides not matched to a gene: 3. The germline gives CDR1 SGDLS, CDR2 YYNGEE.

V is TRBV5-1 and J is TRBJ1-3; D is ambiguous. Germline V gene data show CDR1 as SGHRS and CDR2 as YFSETQ. V lost 4 bases and J 0 bases, leaving 8 bases between the germline ends. The CDR3 consists of 14 residues. CDR3 in amino acids: CASSPDHSGNTIYF. As DNA, the CDR3 is TGCGCCAGCAGCCCGGATCACTCTGGAAACACCATATATTTT.

Only a few counts were recorded for this clonotype. The chain combines TRBV5-5 with TRBJ1-2, with a weak D call TRBD1 (6 bases). V lost 0 bases to trimming and J lost 4 bases, with 25 bases between them. CDR1 and CDR2 from the germline V gene are SGHKS and YYEKEE (reference sequence). The CDR3 length is 19 residues. DNA for the CDR3: TGTGCCAGCAGCTTGGACGACACCGGGACACCAGACGTAGTCTATGGCTACACCTTC. Translating it yields CASSLDDTGTPDVVYGYTF.

This sequence joins TRBV5-1 and TRBJ2-1; 9 nucleotides match TRBD2. The CDR3 sequence is 17 residues long. Per the germline V gene, CDR1 is SGHRS and CDR2 is YFSETQ. V lost 0 bases to trimming and J lost 2 bases; unmatched junction nucleotides: 6. DNA of the CDR3: TGCGCCAGCAGCTTGGGACTAGCGGCTAACACCTACAATGAGCAGTTCTTC. It specifies CASSLGLAANTYNEQFF.

The chain uses TRBV3-1 and TRBJ2-7; D possibly corresponds to TRBD2 (5 bases). This CDR3 is built from 14 residues. The V gene's germline CDR1 is LGHDT and CDR2 YNNKEL (reference sequence). V was shortened by 3 bases and J by 0 bases, with 9 bases between the two germline ends. The CDR3 protein is CASSHWESSYEQYF. CDR3 DNA: TGTGCCAGCAGCCATTGGGAGTCCTCCTACGAGCAGTACTTC.

This chain links TRBV20-1 with TRBJ2-1; weak D call: TRBD1 (6 bases). V was clipped by 3 bases and J by 5 bases, with 17 bases between them. The CDR3 consists of 15 residues. Looked up from germline, CDR1 is DFQATT and CDR2 is SNEGSKA (reference sequence). The CDR3 sequence: CSASENRVSHNEQFF. The DNA of the CDR3 is TGCAGTGCTAGCGAAAACAGGGTATCCCACAATGAGCAGTTCTTC.

This clonotype was recorded a few times. V and J are TRBV25-1 and TRBJ2-1, with 9 bases lining up with TRBD2. This CDR3 is built from 15 residues. Germline V gene sequence: CDR1 MGHDK, CDR2 SYGVNS. The ends lost 4 bases at V and 5 bases at J; junction bases unmatched: 6. CDR3 sequence: CASSAPGLAHNEQFF. CDR3 bases: TGTGCCAGCAGTGCGCCGGGACTAGCCCACAATGAGCAGTTCTTC.

The J gene is TRBJ2-7, the V gene TRBV11-2; D assignment may be TRBD1 or TRBD2 (5 bases each). With 7 bases removed from V and 3 bases from J, the gap between germline ends came to 22 bases. The CDR3 covers 16 residues. Germline CDR1 reads SGHAT; CDR2 reads FQNNGV. For the CDR3, the DNA is TGTGCCAGCACGGGACGGAAGAACCCTCGGCTCTACGAGCAGTACTTC. As protein: CASTGRKNPRLYEQYF. The complete variable domain, with remaining parts taken from reference TRBV11-2 and TRBJ2-7, reads EAGVAQSPRYKIIEKRQSVAFWCNPISGHATLYWYQQILGQGPKLLIQFQNNGVVDDSQLPKDRFSAERLKGVDSTLKIQPAKLEDSAVYLCASTGRKNPRLYEQYFGPGTRLTVT.

This clonotype was observed a few times. The V call is TRBV5-5, the J call TRBJ2-1, with TRBD2 as a possible D gene (6 bases). Germline CDR1 is SGHKS and CDR2 is YYEKEE (reference sequence). CDR3 length equals 15 residues. The V end lost 5 bases, the J end lost 1 base, and 13 bases lay between the germline ends. The CDR3 sequence is CASSSGTQSYNEQFF. The CDR3 coding sequence is TGTGCCAGCAGTTCCGGGACTCAATCCTACAATGAGCAGTTCTTC.

Only a few counts were recorded for this clonotype. A read error may explain this, as a much larger clone is one base away. V usage is TRBV21-1 and J usage is TRBJ2-3; the table gives TRBD1 as D, unverified against the DNA. TRBV21-1 is noted as a pseudogene. CDR3 length: 16 residues. The CDR3 coding sequence is TGTGCCAGCAGCAAAGAGGACGCCTCTGTCCCAGATACGCAGTATTTT. Translating gives CASSKEDASVPDTQYF.

In its sample, this clonotype was seen a few times. This chain uses TRBV28 with TRBJ2-7; 8 positions match TRBD1. Germline CDR1 MDHEN, CDR2 SYDVKM. The CDR3 has 12 residues. Trimming took 10 bases from V and 4 from J; bases not matched to a gene: 6. The CDR3 region has the DNA TGTGCCACCAGGGACAGGATATACGAGCAGTACTTC. The encoded protein is CATRDRIYEQYF.

This clonotype was detected a few times. The V gene is TRBV4-1, the J gene TRBJ2-4, with 13 bases lining up with TRBD2. The germline CDR1 and CDR2 sequences are MGHRA and YSYEKL. This CDR3 region has 19 residues. Unmatched junction bases numbered 9, after V lost 1 base and J lost 3 bases. CDR3 in amino acids: CASSQGGLAGLWDKNIQYF. The DNA for the CDR3 is TGCGCCAGCAGCCAAGGGGGACTAGCGGGGCTTTGGGACAAAAACATTCAGTACTTC.

Only a few counts were recorded for this clonotype. The CDR3, as DNA: TGTGCCAGCAGCTCCGGATCGGGCCTCTATGGCTACACCTTC. Translated, it gives CASSSGSGLYGYTF. This chain uses TRBV7-9 with TRBJ1-2; D ambiguous. Trimming took 4 bases from V and 4 from J, leaving 13 bases between them. The germline V gene has CDR1 SEHNR and CDR2 FQNEAQ (reference sequence). This CDR3 contains 14 residues.

This clonotype was counted only a few times. A junction end diverges from the germline sequence, so it may reflect a read error. This chain connects TRBV5-1 to TRBJ1-4, with D possibly TRBD1 on 6 matching bases. Germline CDR1 SGHRS, CDR2 YFSETQ. The CDR3 spans 13 residues. CDR3 sequence reads: CASRLDSNEKLFF. In DNA form, the CDR3 reads TGCGCCAGCAGGTTGGACAGCAATGAAAAACTGTTTTTT.

The chain uses TRBV6-5 and TRBJ2-1; D not certain. The CDR3 consists of 14 residues. V dropped 5 bases and J dropped 7 bases, with 15 bases sitting between them. The V gene's germline CDR1 is MNHEY and CDR2 SVGAGI. Here the CDR3 reads CASSPINARNEQFF. The CDR3 DNA follows: TGTGCCAGCAGTCCGATTAATGCCCGTAATGAGCAGTTCTTC.

This clonotype was seen more than once but under ten times. The chain has TRBV7-2 and TRBJ2-7; D is undetermined. The V gene lost 5 bases and the J gene lost 3 bases, with 8 bases spanning the gap. CDR3 length: 12 amino acids. Germline V CDR1 and CDR2: SGHTA, FQGNSA. CDR3 residues: CASSRPLYEQYF. The CDR3 DNA reads as TGTGCCAGCAGCCGGCCTCTCTACGAGCAGTACTTC.